This T cell receptor (beta chain) was identified during a study of blood T cell repertoires in COVID-19. The germline V gene has CDR1 MNHEY and CDR2 SVGAGI. V lost 6 bases and J 3 bases, leaving 11 bases between the germline ends. This CDR3 has 14 amino acids. Sequencing used immunoSEQ multiplex PCR; TCRdb keeps in-frame clones, though not all of them. The sample has about 40,000 clones, approximately 88% seen once; the top ten hold 7.5% to 10%. This sequence joins TRBV6-5 and TRBJ2-2; D is undetermined. The TCR sequence derives from a woman aged 65 to 85 with acute or convalescent COVID-19. Specimen: peripheral blood. Written as DNA, the CDR3 is TGTGCCAGCAGGCCCCCGCTATACACCGGGGAGCTGTTTTTT. Translating gives CASRPPLYTGELFF.